The entry below gives a single T cell receptor (beta chain) sequence along with its context. TCRdb ran MiXCR on the RT-PCR reads and lists one entry per CDR3 protein. The data show about 200,000 distinct CDR3 sequences, with 41% seen just once and 33% held by the top ten. This specimen comes from a study of patients and donors after allogeneic stem cell transplantation. Input material: blood, either unsorted or a sorted T cell fraction (not recorded which). The TCR originated in a human donor who was either an allogeneic HSCT recipient or a stem cell or donor lymphocyte infusion donor (not recorded which). It is not recorded whose cells these are; they may come from a transplant donor.

The chain's CDR3 is CSVEDRGPTGNTIYF. The CDR3 DNA sequence: TGCAGCGTTGAAGACAGGGGGCCTACTGGAAACACCATATATTTT. This chain uses TRBV29-1 with TRBJ1-3; 8 bases agree with TRBD1. Germline V gives CDR1 SQVTM, CDR2 ANQGSEA. V gave up 0 bases and J gave up 2 bases; unmatched junction bases: 3. The CDR3 is 15 residues long.